Shown below are 9 T cell receptor beta chains from a single sample sequenced in a study of OX40 agonist ivuxolimab in advanced cancers. TCRdb's table, derived via immunoSEQ multiplex PCR, lists solely in-frame clones and lacks some. The sample gives about 91,000 clones, 84% of which show up once; roughly 1.1% is in the top ten. This specimen consisted of CD4+ or CD8+ T cells sorted from blood, obtained in a trial of the OX40 agonist ivuxolimab. The source of these receptors is an adult with an advanced solid tumor such as melanoma, head and neck, liver or kidney cancer.

The chain employs TRBV5-1 and TRBJ1-2, with TRBD1 matching over 7 bases. The V gene end was trimmed by 2 bases and the J gene end by 1 base; junction bases not matched to a gene: 2. Looked up from germline, CDR1 is SGHRS and CDR2 is YFSETQ. The CDR3 spans 14 residues. Written as DNA, the CDR3 is TGCGCCAGCAGCTTCGCAGGGGGTAACTATGGCTACACCTTC. It yields the protein CASSFAGGNYGYTF.

This clone was seen a handful of times. V is TRBV5-6 and J is TRBJ1-5; D possibly corresponds to TRBD1 (5 bases). The germline gives CDR1 SGHDT, CDR2 YYEEEE. The V and J ends lost 0 bases and 1 base respectively, with 5 bases between them. The CDR3 covers 14 residues. Here the CDR3 reads CASSLGQSNQPQHF. CDR3 nucleotides: TGTGCCAGCAGCTTGGGACAGAGCAATCAGCCCCAGCATTTT.

The V gene is TRBV19, the J gene TRBJ2-6; D possibly uses TRBD1 or TRBD2 (5 bases each). This CDR3 has 16 amino acids. CDR1 LNHDA and CDR2 SQIVND come from the germline V gene (reference sequence). Trimming pared 5 bases from V and 0 bases from J, leaving 11 bases between. The chain's CDR3 is CASSSSGTSGANVLTF. The CDR3 nucleotides read TGTGCCAGTAGTTCGTCAGGGACCTCTGGGGCCAACGTCCTGACTTTC.

V gene TRBV5-1 combines with J gene TRBJ2-3; TRBD2 might be the D (6 bases). CDR3 size: 14 residues. Trimming pared 6 bases from V and 2 bases from J, leaving 13 bases between. The germline CDR1 and CDR2 sequences are SGHRS and YFSETQ. The CDR3 spells CASKRAGPTDTQYF. The CDR3 region has the DNA TGCGCCAGCAAGCGGGCGGGGCCCACAGATACGCAGTATTTT.

The rearrangement links TRBV5-5 to TRBJ2-7; 7 bases are a match to TRBD2. Germline V gene lookup returns CDR1 SGHKS and CDR2 YYEKEE (reference sequence). CDR3 length: 12 amino acids. V lost 4 bases and J lost 6; bases outside the gene matches: 4. This CDR3 is CASSVWGGEQYV. CDR3 in DNA: TGTGCCAGCAGCGTCTGGGGGGGCGAGCAGTACGTC.

The chain is built from TRBV28 and TRBJ1-6, with D possibly being TRBD1 (5 bases). Germline V gene sequence: CDR1 MDHEN, CDR2 SYDVKM. The V and J ends lost 2 bases and 5 bases respectively, with 10 bases between them. The CDR3 extends over 15 amino acids. The CDR3 region is CASSLAGRDNSPLHF. The CDR3 DNA is TGTGCCAGCAGTTTAGCGGGACGGGATAATTCACCCCTCCACTTT.

The CDR3 spells CAWSVWGSGNTIYF. CDR3 bases: TGTGCCTGGAGTGTTTGGGGGTCTGGAAACACCATATATTTT. J is TRBJ1-3 and V is TRBV30; tentative D call: TRBD1 (5 bases). Trimming shortened V by 0 bases and J by 1 base, and 7 bases separated the two germline ends. Germline values: CDR1 GTSNPN, CDR2 SVGIG (reference sequence). The CDR3 has 14 residues.

The chain has TRBV7-2 and TRBJ2-7; 9 bases line up with TRBD2. The germline CDR1 and CDR2 sequences are SGHTA and FQGNSA. The V segment lost 6 bases and the J segment 0 bases; nucleotides outside the gene matches: 3. The CDR3 sequence is 14 residues long. In DNA form, the CDR3 reads TGTGCCAGCAGAGCGGGGGGTTACTCCTACGAGCAGTACTTC. It is translated as CASRAGGYSYEQYF.

DNA of the CDR3: TGTGCCAGCAGTTTATTCAGGGGCTGGGGCGGGGAGCTGTTTTTT. It specifies CASSLFRGWGGELFF. The chain uses TRBV28 and TRBJ2-2, with a possible D match to TRBD1 (6 bases). Per the germline V gene, CDR1 is MDHEN and CDR2 is SYDVKM. With 1 base removed from V and 7 bases from J, the gap between germline ends came to 13 bases. The CDR3 covers 15 residues.